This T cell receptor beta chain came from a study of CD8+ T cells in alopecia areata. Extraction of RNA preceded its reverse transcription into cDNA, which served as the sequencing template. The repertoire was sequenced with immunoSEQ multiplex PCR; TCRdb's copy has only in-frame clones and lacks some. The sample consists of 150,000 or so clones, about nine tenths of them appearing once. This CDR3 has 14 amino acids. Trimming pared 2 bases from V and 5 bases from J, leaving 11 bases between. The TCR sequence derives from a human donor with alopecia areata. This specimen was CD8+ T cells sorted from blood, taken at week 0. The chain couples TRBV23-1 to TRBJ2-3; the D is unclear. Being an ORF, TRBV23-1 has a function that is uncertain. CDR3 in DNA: TGCGCCAGCAGTCAACTCCAATCGAGAGATACGCAGTATTTT. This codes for CASSQLQSRDTQYF.